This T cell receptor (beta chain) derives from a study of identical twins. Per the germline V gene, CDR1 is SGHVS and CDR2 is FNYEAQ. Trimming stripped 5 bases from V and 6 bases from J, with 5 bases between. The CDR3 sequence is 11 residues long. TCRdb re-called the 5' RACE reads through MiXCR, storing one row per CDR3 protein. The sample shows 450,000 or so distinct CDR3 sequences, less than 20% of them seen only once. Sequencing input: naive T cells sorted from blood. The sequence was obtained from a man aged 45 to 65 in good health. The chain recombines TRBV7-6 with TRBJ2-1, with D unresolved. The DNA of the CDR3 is TGTGCCAGCAGCGCTCTCAATGAGCAGTTCTTC. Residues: CASSALNEQFF.